Listed here are 23 T cell receptor beta chains from one sample, sequenced in a study of T cell clones after liver transplantation. Assay: immunoSEQ multiplex PCR; the TCRdb copy retains only in-frame clones and omits some. The sample records tens of thousands of clones, 86% being singletons. The material sequenced was CD8+ T cells from blood, taken 12 months after liver transplant. The receptors were gathered from a human patient who received a liver transplant. Some T cells here may be from the graft donor.

This clone was seen just once. This chain connects TRBV30 to TRBJ2-3; either TRBD1 or TRBD2 may supply D (5 bases each). CDR3 size: 14 residues. CDR1 GTSNPN and CDR2 SVGIG come from the germline V gene (reference sequence). Trimming took off 3 bases at V and 2 bases at J, with 12 bases between the two ends. The CDR3 sequence: CAWSSLGVTDTQYF. Written as DNA, the CDR3 is TGTGCCTGGAGCTCCCTGGGGGTCACAGATACGCAGTATTTT.

The chain employs TRBV19 and TRBJ2-7, with D hard to call. Trimming stripped 5 bases from V and 0 bases from J, with 8 bases between. The CDR3 spans 13 residues. From germline, CDR1 is LNHDA and CDR2 SQIVND (reference sequence). The DNA of the CDR3 is TGTGCCAGTAGTCCCCAAAGCTCCTACGAGCAGTACTTC. It specifies CASSPQSSYEQYF.

This clone occurred a few times. The chain links TRBV2 to TRBJ1-2, with D unresolved. V lost 4 bases, J lost 4 bases, and 7 bases lay in between. The CDR3 covers 12 residues. Germline values: CDR1 SNHLY, CDR2 FYNNEI. The CDR3 coding sequence is TGTGCCAGCAGTGGGGAGATCTATGGCTACACCTTC. Residues: CASSGEIYGYTF.

The chain has TRBV7-9 and TRBJ1-1; a weak D match, TRBD1 (6 bases). V lost 1 base to trimming and J lost 6 bases, with 9 bases between them. Germline assignment: CDR1 SEHNR and CDR2 FQNEAQ (reference sequence). CDR3 size: 13 residues. The CDR3 reads CASSLGTAPEAFF. In DNA, the CDR3 is TGTGCCAGCAGCTTAGGGACAGCACCTGAAGCTTTCTTT.

In this sample, this clone turned up once. The chain is built from TRBV6-6 and TRBJ2-3; D unresolved. This CDR3 has 15 residues. The V end was cut by 1 base, the J end by 2 bases, with 10 bases between. CDR1 and CDR2 from the germline V gene are MNHNY and SVGAGI (reference sequence). The CDR3 region has the DNA TGTGCCAGCAGTTACTTAGCTGGTTACACAGATACGCAGTATTTT. Residues: CASSYLAGYTDTQYF.

The chain is built from TRBV6-5 and TRBJ1-1; D call uncertain. The V and J ends lost 0 bases and 4 bases respectively, with 9 bases between them. The CDR3 totals 14 residues. Germline CDR1 and CDR2: MNHEY and SVGAGI. The CDR3 DNA follows: TGTGCCAGCAGTTACTCGCTCCCGGGCACTGAAGCTTTCTTT. It translates to CASSYSLPGTEAFF.

This clone was detected only once. V usage is TRBV5-6 and J usage is TRBJ1-1; tentatively, D is TRBD1 (5 bases). Trimming stripped 1 base from V and 5 bases from J, with 15 bases between. This CDR3 comprises 15 residues. The germline V gene has CDR1 SGHDT and CDR2 YYEEEE. CDR3 nucleotide sequence: TGTGCCAGCAGCTTGTTTGGGGGGTGGGGAACTGAAGCTTTCTTT. Encoded protein: CASSLFGGWGTEAFF. Full variable domain (rest looked up from reference TRBV5-6 and TRBJ1-1): DAGVTQSPTHLIKTRGQQVTLRCSPKSGHDTVSWYQQALGQGPQFIFQYYEEEERQRGNFPDRFSGHQFPNYSSELNVNALLLGDSALYLCASSLFGGWGTEAFFGQGTRLTVV.

This chain uses TRBV7-3 with TRBJ2-7, with 7 positions matching TRBD2. This CDR3 has 13 amino acids. Per germline, CDR1 SGHTA and CDR2 FQGTGA. V lost 2 bases and J lost 7; bases outside the gene matches: 5. CDR3 coding DNA: TGTGCCAGCAGCTTAGCGGGAGCGGGGGAGCAGTACTTC. It specifies CASSLAGAGEQYF. The full variable domain, completed using reference TRBV7-3 and TRBJ2-7, is GAGVSQTPSNKVTEKGKYVELRCDPISGHTALYWYRQSLGQGPEFLIYFQGTGAADDSGLPNDRFFAVRPEGSVSTLKIQRTERGDSAVYLCASSLAGAGEQYFGPGTRLTVT.

The DNA of the CDR3 is TGTGCCAGCAGCTGGGGACTAGCGGGGAACACCGGGGAGCTGTTTTTT. As protein: CASSWGLAGNTGELFF. The genes are TRBV13 and TRBJ2-2, with TRBD2 matching 12 bases. The CDR3 has 16 amino acids. The V and J ends lost 4 bases and 1 base, in that order; junction bases with no gene match: 1. The V gene's germline CDR1 is PRHDT and CDR2 FYEKMQ (reference sequence). Filled out from reference TRBV13 and TRBJ2-2, the complete variable domain reads AAGVIQSPRHLIKEKRETATLKCYPIPRHDTVYWYQQGPGQDPQFLISFYEKMQSDKGSIPDRFSAQQFSDYHSELNMSSLELGDSALYFCASSWGLAGNTGELFFGEGSRLTVL.

The gene calls are TRBV6-1 and TRBJ2-7; 8 bases are a match to TRBD2. Germline lookup yields CDR1 MNHNS and CDR2 SASEGT. J was trimmed by 0 bases and V by 3 bases; bases with no gene match: 10. The CDR3 spans 17 residues. The CDR3, as DNA: TGTGCCAGCAGTGAGACCTTAGCGGGACGTTCCTCCTACGAGCAGTACTTC. This sequence encodes CASSETLAGRSSYEQYF.

CDR3 sequence: CASSLTPRGNNEQFF. The CDR3 region has the DNA TGTGCCAGCAGCTTAACACCGCGCGGGAACAATGAGCAGTTCTTC. This chain uses TRBV7-6 with TRBJ2-1; D might be TRBD2 (6 bases). V was shortened by 2 bases and J by 5 bases, with 13 bases between the two germline ends. This CDR3 spans 15 amino acids. CDR1 SGHVS and CDR2 FNYEAQ come from the germline V gene. The variable domain in full, completed from reference TRBV7-6 and TRBJ2-1, reads GAGVSQSPRYKVTKRGQDVALRCDPISGHVSLYWYRQALGQGPEFLTYFNYEAQQDKSGLPNDRFSAERPEGSISTLTIQRTEQRDSAMYRCASSLTPRGNNEQFFGPGTRLTVL.

The rearrangement links TRBV19 to TRBJ1-4; D perhaps matches TRBD1 (6 bases). This CDR3 region has 13 residues. V dropped 5 bases and J dropped 7 bases, with 11 bases sitting between them. Germline V lookup: CDR1 LNHDA, CDR2 SQIVND (reference sequence). CDR3 coding DNA: TGTGCCAGTAGTCCACAGGGAATTGAAAAACTGTTTTTT. This codes for CASSPQGIEKLFF.

The chain has TRBV28 and TRBJ2-5; 8 nucleotides agree with TRBD2. The V gene end was trimmed by 2 bases and the J gene end by 5 bases; junction bases not matched to a gene: 4. Germline assignment: CDR1 MDHEN and CDR2 SYDVKM. The CDR3 has 14 amino acids. This CDR3 reads CASSLIRGRETQYF. As DNA, the CDR3 is TGTGCCAGCAGTTTAATCCGCGGGAGGGAGACCCAGTACTTC.

This CDR3 reads CASSPNRPRQYF. The CDR3 DNA is TGTGCCAGCAGCCCAAACCGGCCGCGGCAGTACTTC. The chain couples TRBV7-9 to TRBJ2-7; D is undetermined. The CDR3 is made up of 12 amino acids. Deletions cut 5 bases from V and 9 bases from J, with 14 bases between. The germline V gene has CDR1 SEHNR and CDR2 FQNEAQ (reference sequence).

This clone has only a few counts. V usage is TRBV7-9 and J usage is TRBJ2-7; weak D call: TRBD2 (6 bases). Looked up from germline, CDR1 is SEHNR and CDR2 is FQNEAQ (reference sequence). V lost 1 base, J lost 6 bases, and 13 bases lay in between. This CDR3 has 14 residues. In DNA form, the CDR3 reads TGTGCCAGCAGCTTAGATGGCGGGATTACCGAGCAGTACTTC. It codes for CASSLDGGITEQYF.

The chain is built from TRBV7-3 and TRBJ2-3, with D perhaps matching TRBD2 (6 bases). The CDR3 length is 18 residues. V was cut by 1 base and J by 6 bases, with 23 bases left in between. Looked up from germline, CDR1 is SGHTA and CDR2 is FQGTGA. The CDR3 nucleotides read TGTGCCAGCAGCTTAAGTTCGGGGGATTCGGGGGATGTCGATACGCAGTATTTT. Translated, it gives CASSLSSGDSGDVDTQYF.

The table lists this clone with a few counts. The chain carries TRBV5-5 and TRBJ2-7; 7 bases map to TRBD1. The length of the CDR3 is 12 residues. CDR1 is SGHKS and CDR2 is YYEKEE in the germline V gene (reference sequence). The J segment lost 3 bases and the V segment lost 5 bases, leaving 2 bases of the junction unmatched. DNA of the CDR3: TGTGCCAGCAGTTACAGGGGCTACGAGCAGTACTTC. Translation gives CASSYRGYEQYF.

This chain connects TRBV6-4 to TRBJ1-5, with D tentatively TRBD1 (5 bases). The CDR3 spans 14 residues. V lost 2 bases to trimming and J lost 4 bases, with 9 bases between them. Germline V gives CDR1 MRHNA, CDR2 SNTAGT. CDR3 region: CASSDPRQNQPQHF. CDR3 nucleotides: TGTGCCAGCAGTGACCCCAGACAGAATCAGCCCCAGCATTTT.

The chain carries TRBV29-1 and TRBJ2-7, with 11 bases matching TRBD2. The germline V gene encodes CDR1 SQVTM and CDR2 ANQGSEA. The CDR3 consists of 14 residues. Trimming at V came to 3 bases and at J to 3 bases, leaving 4 bases not matched to a gene. The DNA for the CDR3 is TGCAGCGTTGATGTCGGACTAGCGGGCTACGAGCAGTACTTC. Encoded protein: CSVDVGLAGYEQYF.

This chain links TRBV5-8 with TRBJ2-1; maybe TRBD2 (5 bases). Trimming removed 2 bases from V and 12 bases from J, with 15 bases in between. Germline V gene lookup returns CDR1 SGHTS and CDR2 YDEGEE. The CDR3 is made up of 13 amino acids. DNA for the CDR3: TGTGCCAGCAGCTTAGCAGCGGTTAGACGGCAGTTCTTC. Translation: CASSLAAVRRQFF.

The chain joins TRBV27 to TRBJ2-7; tentative D call: TRBD1 (5 bases). The CDR3 contains 15 residues. Germline-derived CDR1 and CDR2 are MNHEY and SMNVEV (reference sequence). The V end was cut by 2 bases, the J end by 2 bases, with 13 bases between. The CDR3 is CASSLTPGITYEQYF. In DNA form, the CDR3 reads TGTGCCAGCAGTTTAACCCCAGGGATCACCTACGAGCAGTACTTC.

The genes are TRBV19 and TRBJ2-5; TRBD2 aligns across 7 bases. Trimming took 1 base from V and 4 from J; bases not matched to a gene: 0. Germline V gene data show CDR1 as LNHDA and CDR2 as SQIVND (reference sequence). The CDR3 spans 13 residues. This CDR3 reads CASSIVAGETQYF. For the CDR3, the DNA is TGTGCCAGTAGTATAGTAGCGGGAGAGACCCAGTACTTC.

The chain combines TRBV7-8 with TRBJ2-1, with 9 positions matching TRBD2. The germline CDR1 and CDR2 sequences are SGHVS and FQNEAQ. The CDR3 runs to 17 residues. V shed 2 bases and J 3 bases; nucleotides not matched to a gene: 8. The CDR3 reads CASSLFVAGAVYNEQFF. Here the CDR3 DNA reads TGTGCCAGCAGCTTATTTGTAGCGGGAGCGGTCTACAATGAGCAGTTCTTC. Variable domain in full (rest from reference TRBV7-8 and TRBJ2-1): GAGVSQSPRYKVAKRGQDVALRCDPISGHVSLFWYQQALGQGPEFLTYFQNEAQLDKSGLPSDRFFAERPEGSVSTLKIQRTQQEDSAVYLCASSLFVAGAVYNEQFFGPGTRLTVL.